This T cell receptor beta chain was captured by sequencing in a study of control samples from healthy donors and cancer patients. TCRdb's copy holds only in-frame clones and misses some; the assay was immunoSEQ multiplex PCR. The table has roughly 200,000 clones, approximately 92% seen once. CDR3 length equals 14 residues. Germline V gene lookup returns CDR1 SGHRS and CDR2 YFSETQ. With 4 bases removed from V and 4 bases from J, the gap between germline ends came to 12 bases. This receptor was identified in a man aged 18 to 29 in good health. This chain connects TRBV5-1 to TRBJ2-1, with D unresolved. Input material: blood. This CDR3 reads CASSLEPRYNEQFF. CDR3 in DNA: TGCGCCAGCAGCCTAGAGCCGCGGTACAATGAGCAGTTCTTC.